This T cell receptor beta chain was documented in a study of human T cells and chemical hapten exposure. This clonotype was counted between two and nine times. Its specificity is unknown. Time point noted: pre-sensitization, week 0. The treatment: therapeutic diphenylcyclopropenone sensitization with weekly scalp DPC. TCRdb re-analysed the RACE reads in MiXCR, keeping a single row per CDR3 protein. The table records about 300,000 distinct CDR3 sequences, 4.5% to 7% of them present only once. The V gene's germline CDR1 is SNHLY and CDR2 FYNNEI. This CDR3 contains 11 residues. V dropped 6 bases and J dropped 10 bases, with 10 bases sitting between them. General observations from the study: Correlating positively with patch test score were the PT1 expanded TCR counts. Relative to control repertoires, expanded TCRs gave rise to significantly more large CDR3 similarity clusters. TCRs at a frequency above 1 in 1000 stayed unchanged with DPC sensitization.

The chain combines TRBV2 with TRBJ2-1; D not certain. The sequence derives from a woman between 18 and 29 years old with alopecia areata. Some clones in this sample may be carry-over from other donors' samples. Here the sequenced sample was whole blood, taken in connection with sensitization to the hapten diphenylcyclopropenone (DPC). CDR3 amino acids: CASRGILEQFF. DNA for the CDR3: TGTGCCAGCAGGGGTATTCTCGAGCAGTTCTTC.